This TCR beta chain stems from a study of T cell repertoires in cytomegalovirus infection. Study-level results: Across the ex vivo response, the dominant clonotypes were HLA-C-restricted CMV-specific TCR beta clonotypes.

The germline gives CDR1 LGHNT, CDR2 FRNRAP. V lost 7 bases to trimming and J lost 2 bases, with 14 bases between them. This CDR3 region has 14 residues. Many counts were recorded for this clonotype. Its antigen is unidentified. TCRdb ran MiXCR on the reads and lists one entry per CDR3 protein. The sample has about 300,000 distinct CDR3 sequences, about 8.8% seen once. Sample: PBMCs. The receptor comes from a human donor in good health (CMV status not recorded). Some clones in this sample may be carry-over from other donors' samples. V usage is TRBV12-5 and J usage is TRBJ1-1; D is unresolved. Here the CDR3 reads CASAVREGNTEAFF. The CDR3 DNA is TGTGCTAGTGCCGTGAGGGAAGGCAACACTGAAGCTTTCTTT.